The next 16 T cell receptor beta chains were all read from a single sample in a study of shared clonotypes between healthy human individuals. Assay used: immunoSEQ multiplex PCR; TCRdb lists only in-frame clones, some missing. The sample shows approximately 2,200,000 clones, about 92% of them seen only once. In the naive CD8 group, cells lacked CD45RO and were positively selected for CCR7, so terminally differentiated effector memory CD45RA+ cells were left out. Sequencing was performed on naive CD8+ T cells from PBMCs. The source of these receptors is a man younger than 35 in good health. Some clones in this sample may be carry-over from other donors' samples.

The rearrangement links TRBV11-2 to TRBJ2-1; 10 bases match TRBD1. Germline V CDR1 and CDR2: SGHAT, FQNNGV. This CDR3 is built from 16 residues. V was pared by 1 base and J by 12 bases, with 12 bases of the junction left unmatched. CDR3 protein: CASSLGHDRGRTGQFF. The CDR3 nucleotides read TGTGCCAGCAGCTTAGGCCACGACAGGGGGCGCACGGGGCAGTTCTTC.

This chain joins TRBV4-2 and TRBJ2-4; D perhaps matches TRBD2 (5 bases). V shed 0 bases and J shed 8 bases, with 17 bases lying between them. CDR1 and CDR2 from the germline V gene are LGHNA and YNFKEQ. The CDR3 is 16 amino acids. The CDR3 DNA sequence: TGTGCCAGCAGCCAAGATCCCCTGATGGGAGAATACATTCAGTACTTC. Encoded protein: CASSQDPLMGEYIQYF.

The chain is built from TRBV11-2 and TRBJ2-7; D might be TRBD1 (6 bases). From germline, CDR1 is SGHAT and CDR2 FQNNGV. V shed 2 bases and J shed 3 bases, with 11 bases lying between them. CDR3 length: 14 residues. This CDR3 is CASSLKGHRYEQYF. For the CDR3, the DNA is TGTGCCAGCAGCTTAAAGGGACACCGCTACGAGCAGTACTTC.

Details on this clone: The sample carries other DNA sequences with the same CDR3. This chain uses TRBV27 with TRBJ1-5; 8 nucleotides line up with TRBD1. CDR3 length equals 15 residues. Germline V lookup: CDR1 MNHEY, CDR2 SMNVEV (reference sequence). J was trimmed by 2 bases and V by 6 bases; bases with no gene match: 6. The CDR3 is CASSRDRGGNQPQHF. CDR3 coding DNA: TGTGCCAGCAGCCGTGACAGGGGCGGCAATCAGCCCCAGCATTTT.

This clone appeared once. The same CDR3 is also encoded by other DNA sequences in this sample. The rearrangement uses TRBV4-3 and TRBJ1-2; D gene uncertain. The germline V gene encodes CDR1 LGHNA and CDR2 YSLEER. Trimming stripped 1 base from V and 4 bases from J, with 7 bases between. This CDR3 has 13 amino acids. CDR3 coding DNA: TGCGCCAGCAGCCAAGGACTTAGCTATGGCTACACCTTC. Translating it yields CASSQGLSYGYTF.

The V call is TRBV6-1, the J call TRBJ2-3, with 10 nucleotides matching TRBD2. Unmatched junction bases numbered 6, after V lost 6 bases and J lost 3 bases. The CDR3 spans 15 residues. In germline, CDR1 is MNHNS, CDR2 SASEGT. CDR3 in amino acids: CASRGLAELTDTQYF. The CDR3, as DNA: TGTGCCAGCAGAGGACTAGCGGAGCTTACAGATACGCAGTATTTT.

The rearrangement joins TRBV5-1 to TRBJ2-5; TRBD1 matches 8 bases. With V trimmed by 1 base and J by 2 bases, 1 base remained unmatched. Germline V gives CDR1 SGHRS, CDR2 YFSETQ. There are 14 residues in the CDR3. CDR3 sequence (DNA): TGCGCCAGCAGCTTGCAGGGGGCGCAAGAGACCCAGTACTTC. This sequence encodes CASSLQGAQETQYF. The full variable domain, completed using reference TRBV5-1 and TRBJ2-5, is KAGVTQTPRYLIKTRGQQVTLSCSPISGHRSVSWYQQTPGQGLQFLFEYFSETQRNKGNFPGRFSGRQFSNSRSEMNVSTLELGDSALYLCASSLQGAQETQYFGPGTRLLVL.

This clone was observed once. The DNA for the CDR3 is TGTGCCAGCAGCCCCCCCGGCGGGGCTTCCTACAATGAGCAGTTCTTC. It is translated as CASSPPGGASYNEQFF. This chain connects TRBV9 to TRBJ2-1; the D gene is possibly TRBD2 (6 bases). With 4 bases removed from V and 1 base from J, the gap between germline ends came to 15 bases. CDR1 is SGDLS, CDR2 YYNGEE, per germline. The CDR3 is 16 residues long.

The chain uses TRBV9 and TRBJ2-1, with TRBD1 matching over 7 bases. The CDR3 spans 15 residues. Germline assignment: CDR1 SGDLS and CDR2 YYNGEE. J gave up 3 bases and V 3 bases, and 6 bases lay outside the gene matches. CDR3 DNA: TGTGCCAGCAGCGCACGGGACAGAGTCTACAATGAGCAGTTCTTC. Amino acids: CASSARDRVYNEQFF.

The rearrangement joins TRBV28 to TRBJ1-3; 9 nucleotides agree with TRBD1. V trimming: 6 bases; J trimming: 2 bases; junction bases outside the gene matches: 14. Germline V gene sequence: CDR1 MDHEN, CDR2 SYDVKM. The CDR3 loop spans 18 amino acids. In nucleotides, the CDR3 is TGTGCCAGCAGAGATGGCCGGGACAGGGTGACTCCTGGAAACACCATATATTTT. Amino acid sequence: CASRDGRDRVTPGNTIYF.

The chain is built from TRBV5-3 and TRBJ2-5; D call uncertain. TRBV5-3 is given ORF status, its function remaining uncertain. The CDR3 is 13 residues long. V lost 0 bases to trimming and J lost 3 bases, with 6 bases between them. The CDR3 DNA sequence: TGTGCCAGAAGCTTGGGGGCAGAAGAGACCCAGTACTTC. Protein sequence: CARSLGAEETQYF.

The chain joins TRBV19 to TRBJ2-7, with TRBD2 matching over 9 bases. V was pared by 3 bases and J by 0 bases, with 3 bases of the junction left unmatched. Germline values: CDR1 LNHDA, CDR2 SQIVND (reference sequence). This CDR3 is built from 15 residues. This CDR3 reads CASSMTSGDSYEQYF. The CDR3 DNA is TGTGCCAGTAGTATGACTAGCGGTGACTCCTACGAGCAGTACTTC.

A note on this clone: Other DNA sequences in this specimen translate into the identical CDR3. The chain combines TRBV7-9 with TRBJ1-1, with 7 bases identical to TRBD1. J gave up 2 bases and V 9 bases, and 3 bases lay outside the gene matches. The germline V gene has CDR1 SEHNR and CDR2 FQNEAQ (reference sequence). This CDR3 has 12 amino acids. The CDR3 spells CASNRGNTEAFF. CDR3 nucleotides: TGTGCCAGTAACAGGGGAAACACTGAAGCTTTCTTT.

The gene calls are TRBV6-4 and TRBJ1-1; no firm D call. CDR3 length equals 13 residues. V lost 0 bases and J 8 bases, leaving 10 bases between the germline ends. Germline loops: CDR1 MRHNA, CDR2 SNTAGT. CDR3 amino acids: CASSDSTRGEAFF. In DNA form, the CDR3 reads TGTGCCAGCAGTGACTCGACACGGGGAGAAGCTTTCTTT.

This chain links TRBV12-1 with TRBJ1-5. TRBV12-1 is annotated as a pseudogene. This CDR3 comprises 14 residues. This chain's CDR3 is CASPPPISNQPQHF. In DNA, the CDR3 is TGTGCCAGTCCTCCCCCCATTAGCAATCAGCCCCAGCATTTT.

This rearrangement joins TRBV19 to TRBJ2-3, with D unresolved. The CDR3 consists of 11 residues. The germline gives CDR1 LNHDA, CDR2 SQIVND (reference sequence). Trimming removed 10 bases at V and 2 bases at J, with 7 bases between. The CDR3 DNA reads as TGTGCCACCGCCGACACAGATACGCAGTATTTT. Protein sequence: CATADTDTQYF. The entire variable domain, with the rest obtained from reference TRBV19 and TRBJ2-3, is as follows: DGGITQSPKYLFRKEGQNVTLSCEQNLNHDAMYWYRQDPGQGLRLIYYSQIVNDFQKGDIAEGYSVSREKKESFPLTVTSAQKNPTAFYLCATADTDTQYFGPGTRLTVL.